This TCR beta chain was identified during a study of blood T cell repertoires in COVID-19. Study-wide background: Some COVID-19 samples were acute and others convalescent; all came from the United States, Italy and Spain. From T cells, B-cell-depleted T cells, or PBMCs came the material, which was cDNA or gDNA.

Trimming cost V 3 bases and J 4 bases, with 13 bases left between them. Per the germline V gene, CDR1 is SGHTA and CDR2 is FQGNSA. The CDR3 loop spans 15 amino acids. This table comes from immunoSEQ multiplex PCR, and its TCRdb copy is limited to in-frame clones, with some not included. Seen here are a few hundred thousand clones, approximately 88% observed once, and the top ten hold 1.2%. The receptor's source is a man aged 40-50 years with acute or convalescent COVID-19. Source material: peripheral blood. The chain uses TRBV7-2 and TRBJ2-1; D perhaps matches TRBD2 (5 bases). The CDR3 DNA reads TGTGCCAGCAGCTTTTGGGCGGGCGAATACAATGAGCAGTTCTTC. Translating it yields CASSFWAGEYNEQFF.